This passage covers 9 T cell receptor beta chains from one sample sequenced in a study of tumor-infiltrating lymphocytes in primary liver carcinoma. Unsorted bulk tissue, 20-30 mg of it, served as the source for co-extraction of RNA and DNA. With a constant-region primer, TCR beta cDNA was made from approximately 520 ng of total RNA. The TCR beta library was amplified through three nested multiplex PCR rounds in a modified ARM-PCR procedure. TRBV1-TRBV30 forward primers paired with a C-beta reverse primer were used in the first two PCR rounds, which ran approximately 10 cycles each. TCRdb called the multiplex PCR reads again in MiXCR, with one record for every CDR3 protein. In the table there are around 70,000 distinct CDR3 sequences, approximately 74% of which are singletons. Sequencing was performed on liver tumor tissue from sampling region 4. Indicated subset: tumor region T4, right-lateral pole. Receptor source: a man aged 35 to 55 with primary liver carcinoma and hepatitis B virus infection.

In this sample, this clonotype turned up once. This rearrangement joins TRBV12-3 or TRBV12-4 to TRBJ2-1; no definite D call. The CDR3 runs 12 residues. V lost 9 bases and J 6 bases, leaving 12 bases between the germline ends. CDR3 sequence (DNA): TGTGCCAGTAGTCCACCTTCCAATGAGCAGTTCTTC. As protein: CASSPPSNEQFF.

This clonotype was seen a few times. CDR3 DNA sequence: TGTGCCAGCAGCTTAGCGAGGGCAGGAGAAGATACGCAGTATTTT. Protein sequence: CASSLARAGEDTQYF. This rearrangement joins TRBV7-9 to TRBJ2-3, with D perhaps TRBD2 (5 bases). This CDR3 region has 15 residues. CDR1 is SEHNR, CDR2 FQNEAQ, per germline (reference sequence). Trimming shortened V by 0 bases and J by 5 bases, and 12 bases separated the two germline ends.

This clonotype was seen more than once but under ten times. The V gene is TRBV7-9, the J gene TRBJ2-5; D possibly corresponds to TRBD1 (6 bases). V was shortened by 5 bases and J by 0 bases, with 16 bases between the two germline ends. The CDR3 totals 16 residues. Germline V lookup: CDR1 SEHNR, CDR2 FQNEAQ (reference sequence). The CDR3 is CASSLGTPPDQETQYF. The CDR3 DNA sequence: TGTGCCAGCAGCCTCGGGACACCACCCGACCAAGAGACCCAGTACTTC.

For this clonotype: At one boundary the junction diverges from the germline segment, which might be a read error. The chain couples TRBV5-6 to TRBJ2-1; 9 bases fit TRBD1. This CDR3 is built from 15 residues. The germline V gene has CDR1 SGHDT and CDR2 YYEEEE. The CDR3: CGSSWTGDAHNEQSF. CDR3 bases: TGTGGCAGCAGCTGGACAGGGGACGCCCACAATGAGCAGTCCTTC.

Worth noting for this clonotype: The conserved phenylalanine or tryptophan is not found at the CDR3 terminus, so this likely reflects a read error. This chain links TRBV14 with TRBJ2-1, with D unresolved. This CDR3 region has 12 residues. Per germline, CDR1 SGHDN and CDR2 FVKESK. CDR3: CASSQSGLEQFL. The DNA of the CDR3 is TGTGCCAGTAGCCAATCGGGCCTTGAGCAGTTCTTA.

This clonotype appeared once. This rearrangement joins TRBV11-2 to TRBJ2-2; the match to TRBD1 covers 9 bases. The CDR3 covers 17 residues. Germline lookup yields CDR1 SGHAT and CDR2 FQNNGV. Trimming at V came to 6 bases and at J to 7 bases, leaving 15 bases not matched to a gene. The CDR3 protein is CASSFDRDRVGYGELFF. The DNA for the CDR3 is TGTGCCAGCAGTTTTGATCGGGACAGGGTCGGCTACGGGGAGCTGTTTTTT.

As concerns this clonotype: The CDR3 carries no conserved terminal phenylalanine or tryptophan, so it likely arises from a read error. This rearrangement joins TRBV29-1 to TRBJ2-1; no clear D gene. V was pared by 5 bases and J by 9 bases, with 11 bases between. The CDR3 totals 11 residues. Per germline, CDR1 SQVTM and CDR2 ANQGSEA. In nucleotides, the CDR3 is TGCAGCGTTCATCAGGTCGGTGAGCAGTTCTCC. Translated, it gives CSVHQVGEQFS.

A word on this clonotype: The junction departs from the called germline gene at one end, perhaps through a read error. This chain uses TRBV5-6 with TRBJ2-2, with D tentatively TRBD2 (5 bases). Germline-derived CDR1 and CDR2 are SGHDT and YYEEEE. The CDR3 is 16 amino acids. The CDR3 spells CASSLDTVLFTGELLF. CDR3 coding DNA: TGTGCCAGCAGCTTGGACACGGTGTTGTTCACTGGGGAGCTGCTTTTT.

As concerns this clonotype: This sequence may be a read error, since a much larger clone differs from it by one base. The conserved final phenylalanine or tryptophan is absent from the CDR3, which likely points to a read error. The rearrangement uses TRBV19 and TRBJ1-1; D is unresolved. The CDR3 totals 14 residues. Germline values: CDR1 LNHDA, CDR2 SQIVND (reference sequence). V lost 0 bases and J 1 base, leaving 6 bases between the germline ends. The CDR3 DNA sequence: TGTGCCAGTAGTATAGATAAAAGGAACACTGAAGCTTTCCTT. This gives the protein CASSIDKRNTEAFL.